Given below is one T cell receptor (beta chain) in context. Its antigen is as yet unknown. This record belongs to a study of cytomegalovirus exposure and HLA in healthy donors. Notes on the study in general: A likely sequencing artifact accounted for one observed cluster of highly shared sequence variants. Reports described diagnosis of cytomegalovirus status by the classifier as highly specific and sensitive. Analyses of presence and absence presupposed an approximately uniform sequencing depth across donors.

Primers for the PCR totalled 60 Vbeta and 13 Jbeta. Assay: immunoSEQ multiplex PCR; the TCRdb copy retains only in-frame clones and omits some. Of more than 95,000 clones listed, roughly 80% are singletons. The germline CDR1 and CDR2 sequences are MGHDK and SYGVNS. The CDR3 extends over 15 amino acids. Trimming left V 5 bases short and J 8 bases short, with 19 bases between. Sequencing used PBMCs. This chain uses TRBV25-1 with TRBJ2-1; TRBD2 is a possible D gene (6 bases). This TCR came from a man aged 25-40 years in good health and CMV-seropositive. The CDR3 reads CASSSPRGGRDEQFF. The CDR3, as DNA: TGTGCCAGCAGTTCCCCGCGGGGCGGTCGCGATGAGCAGTTCTTC.